The 3 T cell receptor beta chains listed next were all sequenced from one sample in a study of T cells after yellow fever vaccination. Each CDR3 protein is one row after TCRdb ran MiXCR on the 5' RACE reads. Of 250,000 to 400,000 distinct CDR3 sequences listed, about 4% are singletons. The specimen comprised PBMCs, sampled 5 days after the yellow fever booster vaccination. Source of these receptors: a young man who received the YFV17D yellow fever vaccine.

This clonotype was seen repeatedly, ten times or more. The CDR3 is CASSRDSRGQETQYF. CDR3 bases: TGCGCCAGCAGCCGGGACTCCCGGGGTCAAGAGACCCAGTACTTC. The rearrangement uses TRBV5-1 and TRBJ2-5, with D perhaps TRBD2 (6 bases). The CDR3 extends over 15 amino acids. The V end was cut by 4 bases, the J end by 2 bases, with 15 bases between. Germline V gives CDR1 SGHRS, CDR2 YFSETQ.

This clonotype has just a few counts. The chain carries TRBV3-1 and TRBJ2-2; 13 bases map to TRBD2. V lost 6 bases and J lost 4; bases outside the gene matches: 5. CDR1 is LGHDT and CDR2 is YNNKEL in the germline V gene (reference sequence). There are 16 residues in the CDR3. The CDR3 region is CASRQLAGGVTGELFF. The CDR3 nucleotides read TGTGCCAGCAGACAACTAGCGGGGGGGGTCACCGGGGAGCTGTTTTTT. The entire variable domain, with the rest obtained from reference TRBV3-1 and TRBJ2-2, is as follows: DTAVSQTPKYLVTQMGNDKSIKCEQNLGHDTMYWYKQDSKKFLKIMFSYNNKELIINETVPNRFSPKSPDKAHLNLHINSLELGDSAVYFCASRQLAGGVTGELFFGEGSRLTVL.

The chain combines TRBV6-1 with TRBJ1-5; a possible D gene is TRBD1 (6 bases). This CDR3 comprises 15 residues. Germline CDR1 and CDR2: MNHNS and SASEGT. Trimming took off 1 base at V and 9 bases at J, with 16 bases between the two ends. Here the CDR3 reads CASSEEAGAVLPQHF. CDR3 coding DNA: TGTGCCAGCAGTGAAGAGGCAGGGGCCGTATTGCCCCAGCATTTT.